A selection of T cell receptor beta chains follows, all from one sample in a study of blood T cell repertoires in COVID-19. Produced via immunoSEQ multiplex PCR; TCRdb's table is partial and in-frame only. The table records 80,000 to 90,000 clones, around nine tenths of them present only once. The sequencing sample was made of peripheral blood. These receptors were obtained from a man in his 60s with acute or convalescent COVID-19. The CDR3 runs from the conserved cysteine through the conserved F or W. The order of the fields is clone size, D gene, V gene, J gene, CDR3 protein, CDR3 DNA. D genes are given only for firm matches. Clone size is stated in some rows and not others, as once, few, many or a class when expanded.

.	TRBD2	TRBV4-1	TRBJ2-3	CASSQDEVASGGLADTQYF	TGCGCCAGCAGCCAAGATGAGGTGGCTAGCGGGGGACTAGCAGATACGCAGTATTTT
.	.	TRBV19	TRBJ1-3	CASSIQGSSGNTIYF	TGTGCCAGTAGTATACAGGGGAGCTCTGGAAACACCATATATTTT
.	TRBD1	TRBV18	TRBJ1-6	CASSPGGAGSPLHF	TGTGCCAGCTCCCCAGGGGGCGCAGGTTCACCCCTCCACTTT
.	.	TRBV12-3/TRBV12-4	TRBJ1-1	CASSLTASTEAFF	TGTGCCAGCAGTTTAACAGCCAGCACTGAAGCTTTCTTT
.	.	TRBV19	TRBJ1-2	CASSSPGFYGYTF	TGTGCCAGTAGTTCCCCGGGGTTTTATGGCTACACCTTC
.	.	TRBV20-1	TRBJ2-3	CSALYGTQYF	TGCAGTGCTTTATACGGTACGCAGTATTTT
once	.	TRBV25-1	TRBJ1-4	CASSGRQVEKLFF	TGTGCCAGCAGTGGCCGTCAGGTTGAAAAACTGTTTTTT
.	.	TRBV5-1	TRBJ2-3	CASSSARGARTDTQYF	TGCGCCAGCAGCTCTGCTCGGGGGGCCCGAACAGATACGCAGTATTTT
.	.	TRBV6-5	TRBJ1-6	CATGWIRSPLHF	TGTGCCACAGGGTGGATCCGGTCACCCCTCCACTTT
once	.	TRBV7-2	TRBJ1-5	CASSPGRGLGQPQHF	TGTGCCAGCAGCCCCGGCAGGGGCTTAGGTCAGCCCCAGCATTTT
.	.	TRBV14	TRBJ2-5	CASSPRRGKGETQYF	TGTGCCAGCAGCCCGAGGAGGGGTAAAGGAGAGACCCAGTACTTC
.	.	TRBV6-2/TRBV6-3	TRBJ1-1	CASSTTPPEAFF	TGTGCCAGCAGTACTACACCTCCTGAAGCTTTCTTT
.	TRBD1	TRBV7-8	TRBJ1-2	CASTLTGGESGYTF	TGTGCCAGCACCCTGACAGGGGGTGAGTCAGGCTACACCTTC
.	.	TRBV14	TRBJ1-5	CASSPLGGTKGMRPQHF	TGTGCCAGCAGCCCCCTCGGAGGGACGAAGGGTATGCGGCCCCAGCATTTT
.	TRBD1	TRBV6-5	TRBJ1-2	CASSYGQGAGGYTF	TGTGCCAGCAGTTATGGACAGGGGGCGGGTGGCTACACCTTC
.	.	TRBV6-5	TRBJ1-2	CASSPDSVYGYTF	TGTGCCAGCAGTCCGGACAGCGTTTATGGCTACACCTTC
.	TRBD1	TRBV2	TRBJ1-2	CASSEGQANYGYTF	TGTGCCAGCAGTGAGGGACAGGCGAACTATGGCTACACCTTC
.	TRBD1	TRBV6-5	TRBJ1-1	CASSYTEGAAFF	TGTGCCAGCAGTTATACGGAGGGGGCAGCTTTCTTT
.	.	TRBV28	TRBJ2-5	CASNSGVSQETQYF	TGTGCCAGCAACTCGGGGGTATCCCAAGAGACCCAGTACTTC
.	TRBD2	TRBV4-3	TRBJ2-3	CASSLYQSGGAYDTQYF	TGCGCCAGCAGCCTGTATCAGAGCGGGGGGGCCTATGATACGCAGTATTTT
.	TRBD1	TRBV12-5	TRBJ1-5	CASAPGGNSNQPQHF	TGTGCTAGTGCCCCAGGGGGGAATAGCAATCAGCCCCAGCATTTT
.	.	TRBV4-3	TRBJ1-2	CASSQDLRETYGYTF	TGCGCCAGCAGCCAAGATCTTAGGGAGACCTATGGCTACACCTTC
.	.	TRBV9	TRBJ1-3	CASSTLQGFGNTIYF	TGTGCCAGCAGCACACTACAGGGATTTGGAAACACCATATATTTT
.	TRBD1	TRBV6-5	TRBJ2-7	CASSYPRQGAYEQYF	TGTGCCAGCAGTTACCCTAGACAGGGTGCCTACGAGCAGTACTTC
.	.	TRBV6-2/TRBV6-3	TRBJ1-5	CASSYGGAGNQPQHF	TGTGCCAGCAGTTACGGGGGGGCTGGCAATCAGCCCCAGCATTTT
.	.	TRBV30	TRBJ2-7	CAWSVSSYEQYF	TGTGCCTGGAGTGTCTCGTCCTACGAGCAGTACTTC
once	TRBD2	TRBV11-2	TRBJ2-5	CASSLEGGKETQYF	TGTGCCAGCAGCTTAGAGGGGGGGAAGGAGACCCAGTACTTC
.	TRBD1	TRBV10-2	TRBJ1-1	CASSLGGSNTEAFF	TGCGCCAGCAGCTTAGGGGGCTCGAACACTGAAGCTTTCTTT
.	TRBD2	TRBV3-1/TRBV3-2	TRBJ2-1	CASSHPRTSGGAYNEQFF	TGTGCCAGCAGCCACCCTCGGACTAGCGGGGGGGCCTACAATGAGCAGTTCTTC
.	.	TRBV6-6	TRBJ1-6	CASSTERGSPLHF	TGTGCCAGCAGTACTGAAAGGGGTTCACCCCTCCACTTT
.	TRBD2	TRBV10-3	TRBJ2-3	CAISEPLGTSRGYTDTQYF	TGTGCCATCAGTGAGCCCCTAGGGACTAGCAGGGGATACACAGATACGCAGTATTTT
.	.	TRBV2	TRBJ1-2	CASSDAASYGYTF	TGTGCCAGCAGTGATGCGGCGAGCTATGGCTACACCTTC
.	.	TRBV15	TRBJ2-5	CATRRGKDQETQYF	TGTGCCACCAGAAGGGGGAAGGACCAAGAGACCCAGTACTTC
.	.	TRBV5-3	TRBJ1-5	CARSLSWTDSNQPQHF	TGTGCCAGAAGCTTGTCGTGGACAGATAGCAATCAGCCCCAGCATTTT
.	TRBD1	TRBV5-1	TRBJ1-1	CASSLAPGQGTEAFF	TGCGCCAGCAGCTTGGCTCCCGGACAGGGCACTGAAGCTTTCTTT
.	TRBD1	TRBV28	TRBJ1-1	CASSSPGQGAYTEAFF	TGTGCCAGCAGTTCCCCGGGACAGGGGGCGTACACTGAAGCTTTCTTT
.	TRBD1	TRBV5-4	TRBJ2-1	CASSWGQGTEQFF	TGTGCCAGCAGCTGGGGACAGGGGACTGAGCAGTTCTTC
.	.	TRBV11-2	TRBJ2-7	CASSLGGGDYEQYF	TGTGCCAGCAGCTTAGGTGGAGGGGACTACGAGCAGTACTTC
.	.	TRBV14	TRBJ1-2	CASSQGSPRGYTF	TGTGCCAGCAGCCAAGGATCCCCAAGAGGGTACACCTTC
once	.	TRBV24-1	TRBJ2-3	CATSVEQDGWYF	TGTGCCACCAGTGTTGAACAGGACGGGTGGTATTTT
.	TRBD2	TRBV30	TRBJ2-1	CASSTGGYNEQFF	TGTGCCTCTTCAACGGGGGGATACAATGAGCAGTTCTTC
once	.	TRBV9	TRBJ2-1	CASSGASRLGSYNEQFF	TGTGCCAGCAGCGGGGCAAGTAGACTAGGTTCCTACAATGAGCAGTTCTTC
.	TRBD1	TRBV12-3/TRBV12-4	TRBJ1-2	CASSLGTGYGYTF	TGTGCCAGCAGTTTAGGGACAGGGTATGGCTACACCTTC
.	TRBD2	TRBV27	TRBJ2-1	CASSGTSGGASIRNEQFF	TGTGCCAGCAGCGGGACTAGCGGGGGGGCCAGCATCCGCAATGAGCAGTTCTTC
.	TRBD1	TRBV6-5	TRBJ1-6	CASSGDSGWNSPLHF	TGTGCCAGCAGCGGGGACAGCGGATGGAATTCACCCCTCCACTTT
.	.	TRBV4-3	TRBJ2-2	CASSQRGGPGTGELFF	TGCGCCAGCAGCCAAAGGGGGGGGCCGGGGACCGGGGAGCTGTTTTTT
.	TRBD1	TRBV6-2/TRBV6-3	TRBJ1-5	CASSRGNSNQPQHF	TGTGCCAGCAGCAGGGGGAATAGCAATCAGCCCCAGCATTTT
.	TRBD2	TRBV3-1/TRBV3-2	TRBJ2-1	CASSPYSGGAGEQFF	TGTGCCAGCAGCCCTTACTCGGGAGGGGCCGGTGAGCAGTTCTTC
.	.	TRBV4-2	TRBJ1-1	CASSPSGPILVAFF	TGTGCCAGCAGCCCGTCGGGTCCGATCTTAGTGGCTTTCTTT
few	TRBD1	TRBV4-1	TRBJ1-1	CASSQDLRTGGPTVTEAFF	TGCGCCAGCAGCCAAGATCTGAGGACAGGGGGCCCTACGGTCACTGAAGCTTTCTTT
.	TRBD1	TRBV2	TRBJ1-2	CASSEAPGTGGYGYTF	TGTGCCAGCAGTGAAGCCCCCGGGACAGGGGGCTATGGCTACACCTTC
.	TRBD1	TRBV5-8	TRBJ1-1	CASSPQPDRGGMNTEAFF	TGTGCCAGCAGCCCCCAACCCGACAGGGGGGGCATGAACACTGAAGCTTTCTTT